This T cell receptor beta chain stems from a study of control samples from healthy donors and cancer patients. Germline values: CDR1 LNHDA, CDR2 SQIVND (reference sequence). The CDR3 length is 16 residues. With 4 bases removed from V and 4 bases from J, the gap between germline ends came to 19 bases. Profiling relied on immunoSEQ multiplex PCR, and the TCRdb table lists in-frame clones only, not all of them. The repertoire holds around 120,000 clones, approximately 90% seen once, with around 1.1% in the top ten. The sample taken for sequencing was PBMCs. The rearrangement joins TRBV19 to TRBJ1-1, with D tentatively TRBD1 (5 bases). The source is a woman aged 45-65 years with colorectal cancer. The CDR3 is CASSRALPGGRTEAFF. The CDR3 DNA is TGTGCCAGTAGTAGAGCCCTACCGGGGGGTCGCACTGAAGCTTTCTTT.